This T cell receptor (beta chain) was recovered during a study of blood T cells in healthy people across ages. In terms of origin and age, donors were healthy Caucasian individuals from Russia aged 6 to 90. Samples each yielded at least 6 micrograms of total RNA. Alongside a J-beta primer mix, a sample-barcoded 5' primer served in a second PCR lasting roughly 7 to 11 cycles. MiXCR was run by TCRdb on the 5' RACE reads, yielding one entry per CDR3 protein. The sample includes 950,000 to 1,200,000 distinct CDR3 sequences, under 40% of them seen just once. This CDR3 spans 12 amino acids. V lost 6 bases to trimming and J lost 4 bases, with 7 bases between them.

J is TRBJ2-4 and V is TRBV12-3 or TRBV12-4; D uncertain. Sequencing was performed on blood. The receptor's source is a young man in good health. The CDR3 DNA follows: TGTGCCAGCAGCGTGAGAAAAAACATTCAGTACTTC. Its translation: CASSVRKNIQYF.